This TCR beta chain appears in the sequencing data of a study of control samples from healthy donors and cancer patients. Assay used: immunoSEQ multiplex PCR; TCRdb lists only in-frame clones, some missing. The repertoire has hundreds of thousands of clones, 82% of them found once; the top ten carry roughly 15%. Comments on this clone: Additional DNA sequences in this sample encode the identical CDR3.

The V gene lost 0 bases and the J gene lost 6 bases, with 9 bases spanning the gap. The CDR3 is made up of 13 amino acids. Per the germline V gene, CDR1 is SEHNR and CDR2 is FQNEAQ (reference sequence). The rearrangement links TRBV7-9 to TRBJ2-7; D is perhaps TRBD2 (6 bases). This receptor was taken from a woman in her sixties or seventies with lung cancer. The sequenced sample consisted of PBMCs. This CDR3 is CASSLAGGGEQYF. The CDR3 nucleotides are TGTGCCAGCAGCTTAGCGGGGGGTGGCGAGCAGTACTTC.